This TCR beta chain was identified in a study of a mutant IDH1 vaccine in newly diagnosed glioma. Study in general: Patients came in for eight vaccinations, in weeks 1, 3, 5, 7, 11, 15, 19 and 23. The study started vaccination 4-6 weeks after radiotherapy alone, or with temozolomide cycles. Earlier care involved radiotherapy, temozolomide, or both, and the majority received both.

Time point indicated: week 23, last vaccination. Topical imiquimod accompanied each vaccine dose, which consisted of 300 ug of mutant IDH1 20-mer peptide. TCRdb's copy holds only in-frame clones and misses some; the assay was immunoSEQ multiplex PCR. The sample carries approximately 82,000 clones, more than 80% recorded once. Comments on this clone: Its antigen is still unknown.

General study results and limits: Immune responses induced by the vaccine were seen in roughly 93% of patients, spanning multiple MHC alleles.

The germline gives CDR1 MNHEY, CDR2 SMNVEV (reference sequence). The V end was cut by 0 bases, the J end by 8 bases, with 19 bases between. The CDR3 sequence is 16 residues long. The sequence came from a woman in her forties or fifties with glioma. Sequencing used PBMCs, obtained from a glioma patient whose treatment included an IDH1 peptide vaccine. This sequence joins TRBV27 and TRBJ1-2; a possible D gene is TRBD1 (6 bases). The CDR3 DNA follows: TGTGCCAGCAGTTTATCGGCAGGGGCTGTAAGGGGGGGCTACACCTTC. Protein product: CASSLSAGAVRGGYTF.